This is a list of T cell receptor beta chains from one sample in a study of T cells in Graves' hyperthyroidism and ophthalmopathy. TCRdb re-analysed the multiplex PCR reads in MiXCR, keeping a single row per CDR3 protein. The data contain fewer than 650,000 distinct CDR3 sequences, around 14% of them seen just once; the ten biggest clones take up about 6.6%. Sequences were obtained from blood. The source of these receptors is a woman between 18 and 30 years old with Graves' ophthalmopathy. The CDR3 runs from the conserved cysteine through the conserved F or W. The D gene is left open where the match is weak. For some rows the clone size is stated as once, few or many, or as a class when expanded; others skip it.

>TRBV5-1|many|TRBJ2-1|TRBD2
CASVPLGSGSSYNEQFF
TGCGCCAGCGTCCCCCTAGGTAGCGGGAGTTCCTACAATGAGCAGTTCTTC
>TRBV5-1|.|TRBJ2-7|TRBD1
CASSSSGTGIYEQYF
TGCGCCAGCAGCTCCTCCGGGACAGGGATCTACGAGCAGTACTTC
>TRBV27|many|TRBJ2-1|.
CASSFWGASSYNEQFF
TGTGCCAGCAGTTTTTGGGGGGCGAGCTCCTACAATGAGCAGTTCTTC
>TRBV6-2/TRBV6-3|many|TRBJ1-5|.
CASSYEDQPQHF
TGTGCCAGCAGTTACGAAGATCAGCCCCAGCATTTT
>TRBV25-1|few|TRBJ2-7|.
CASSGKRASYEQYF
TGTGCCAGCAGCGGGAAACGGGCCTCCTACGAGCAGTACTTC
>TRBV28|many|TRBJ2-3|TRBD2
CASSRSPRTSSDTQYF
TGTGCCAGCAGTCGAAGCCCGAGGACTAGTTCAGATACGCAGTATTTT
>TRBV28|many|TRBJ1-6|.
CASSFGIRNSPLHF
TGTGCCAGCAGTTTTGGGATACGGAATTCACCCCTCCACTTT
>TRBV28|many|TRBJ1-2|TRBD1
CASSLRLPGQGGYTF
TGTGCCAGCAGTTTAAGGTTACCGGGACAGGGGGGCTACACCTTC
>TRBV6-1|many|TRBJ2-1|.
CASRGGRGGDNEQFF
TGTGCCAGCAGGGGGGGGCGCGGCGGAGACAATGAGCAGTTCTTC
>TRBV7-2|many|TRBJ1-6|.
CASSLQGSPLHF
TGTGCCAGCAGCCTCCAGGGGTCCCCCCTCCACTTT
>TRBV4-2|.|TRBJ2-6|.
CASSQDRDAYSGANVLTF
TGTGCCAGCAGCCAAGACCGGGACGCATACTCTGGGGCCAACGTCCTGACTTTC
>TRBV11-3|few|TRBJ2-2|.
CASSLDLLLAVTGKTGELFF
TGTGCCAGCAGCTTAGATCTTTTGCTGGCAGTAACTGGTAAAACCGGGGAGCTGTTTTTT
>TRBV7-9|few|TRBJ1-4|.
CASSLEGGALQHEKLFF
TGTGCCAGCAGCTTAGAAGGGGGGGCCTTGCAACATGAAAAACTGTTTTTT
>TRBV19|few|TRBJ1-5|TRBD1
CATRDRSNQPQHF
TGTGCCACCCGGGACAGGAGCAATCAGCCCCAGCATTTT
>TRBV11-1|many|TRBJ1-1|.
CASSLYGGMNTEAFF
TGTGCCAGCAGCTTATATGGCGGGATGAACACTGAAGCTTTCTTT
>TRBV2|many|TRBJ2-7|TRBD2
CASSERLAEFYEQYF
TGTGCCAGCAGTGAACGACTAGCGGAATTCTACGAGCAGTACTTC
>TRBV30|.|TRBJ2-5|TRBD2
CAWSVTSGRAGEETQYF
TGTGCCTGGAGTGTCACTAGCGGGAGGGCCGGGGAAGAGACCCAGTACTTC
>TRBV20-1|many|TRBJ2-2|TRBD1
CSADAGQGRISNTGELFF
TGCAGTGCCGATGCGGGACAGGGGAGAATCTCGAACACCGGGGAGCTGTTTTTT
>TRBV9|few|TRBJ2-2|.
CASSVEGGPGELFF
TGTGCCAGCAGCGTAGAAGGCGGGCCCGGGGAGCTGTTTTTT
>TRBV19|many|TRBJ1-5|.
CASSTEERNQPQHF
TGTGCCAGTAGTACGGAGGAACGGAATCAGCCCCAGCATTTT
>TRBV6-1|.|TRBJ2-1|TRBD2
CASSEWGAGVSQQFF
TGTGCCAGCAGTGAATGGGGAGCGGGAGTGTCTCAGCAGTTCTTC
>TRBV29-1|.|TRBJ2-5|TRBD1
CSVPGTGRWETQYF
TGCAGCGTCCCCGGGACAGGGAGATGGGAGACCCAGTACTTC
>TRBV27|.|TRBJ2-1|.
CATRAETHNEQFF
TGTGCCACTCGGGCCGAGACCCACAATGAGCAGTTCTTC
>TRBV30|.|TRBJ1-1|.
CAWSLAVNAEAFF
TGTGCCTGGAGCCTGGCTGTGAACGCTGAAGCTTTCTTT
>TRBV9|.|TRBJ2-3|.
CASSAEGSTDTQYF
TGTGCCAGCAGCGCCGAGGGCTCCACAGATACGCAGTATTTT
>TRBV27|.|TRBJ2-1|TRBD2
CASSLSIAGGVYNEQFF
TGTGCCAGCAGTTTATCGATAGCGGGAGGGGTATACAATGAGCAGTTCTTC
>TRBV5-4|.|TRBJ2-5|.
CASSLKGRGVETQYF
TGTGCCAGCAGCTTGAAGGGCAGGGGGGTGGAGACCCAGTACTTC
>TRBV12-3/TRBV12-4|few|TRBJ1-3|TRBD1
CASSLGDRLYSGNTIYF
TGTGCCAGCAGTTTAGGGGACAGGCTATACTCTGGAAACACCATATATTTT
>TRBV7-9|many|TRBJ2-1|TRBD2
CASSLARREPYNEQFF
TGTGCCAGCAGCTTAGCACGGCGGGAGCCTTACAATGAGCAGTTCTTC
>TRBV28|many|TRBJ1-5|.
CASSLRRTPGNQPQHF
TGTGCCAGCAGTTTACGCAGGACTCCCGGCAATCAGCCCCAGCATTTT
>TRBV7-2|many|TRBJ1-2|.
CASSLAQFGTSGYTF
TGTGCCAGCAGCTTAGCCCAGTTCGGGACCTCCGGCTACACCTTC
>TRBV30|many|TRBJ2-1|TRBD2
CAWQNEAGGHEQFF
TGTGCCTGGCAAAACGAGGCGGGAGGCCATGAGCAGTTCTTC
>TRBV6-1|many|TRBJ2-7|.
CASVPRGAASYEQYF
TGTGCCAGCGTCCCCCGTGGGGCTGCCTCCTACGAGCAGTACTTC
>TRBV5-1|many|TRBJ1-4|.
CASSLGTSVANEKLFF
TGCGCCAGCAGCTTGGGCACCTCCGTGGCTAATGAAAAACTGTTTTTT
>TRBV5-1|many|TRBJ2-7|.
CASSPVIATSYEQYF
TGCGCCAGCAGCCCCGTGATAGCGACGTCCTACGAGCAGTACTTC
>TRBV19|.|TRBJ2-7|.
CASTDLRDGTYEQYF
TGTGCCAGTACCGACCTCCGGGACGGGACCTACGAGCAGTACTTC
>TRBV6-2/TRBV6-3|few|TRBJ2-1|.
CASSSQGPGEQFF
TGTGCCAGCAGCTCCCAGGGACCTGGTGAGCAGTTCTTC
>TRBV7-8|.|TRBJ2-7|.
CASSQSGYEQCF
TGTGCCAGCAGCCAGAGTGGGTACGAGCAGTGCTTC
>TRBV27|few|TRBJ2-1|.
CASSSKGTYNEQFF
TGTGCCAGCAGTTCAAAGGGCACCTACAATGAGCAGTTCTTC
>TRBV6-1|.|TRBJ2-2|.
CASSQAGGFGELFF
TGTGCCAGCAGTCAAGCCGGGGGTTTTGGGGAGCTGTTTTTT
>TRBV9|few|TRBJ2-5|TRBD2
CASSVDGGRSGMEGETQYF
TGTGCCAGCAGCGTAGATGGGGGTCGTAGCGGGATGGAGGGAGAGACCCAGTACTTC
>TRBV12-3/TRBV12-4|many|TRBJ1-5|.
CASSLVTSNQPQHF
TGTGCCAGCAGTTTAGTGACTAGCAATCAGCCCCAGCATTTT
>TRBV5-6|.|TRBJ2-5|.
CASSLAGMFTGYQETQYF
TGTGCCAGCAGCTTGGCCGGCATGTTCACAGGGTACCAAGAGACCCAGTACTTC
>TRBV7-9|.|TRBJ2-1|TRBD1
CASSFGRGPTYNEQFF
TGTGCCAGCAGCTTCGGCAGGGGGCCAACCTACAATGAGCAGTTCTTC
>TRBV2|many|TRBJ1-2|.
CASSEQGTNYGYTF
TGTGCCAGCAGTGAACAGGGAACCAACTATGGCTACACCTTC
>TRBV20-1|.|TRBJ2-7|.
CSARGSVDYEQYF
TGCAGTGCTAGAGGCTCCGTCGACTACGAGCAGTACTTC
>TRBV5-1|many|TRBJ2-7|.
CASSLDTTYEQYF
TGCGCCAGCAGCTTAGACACGACCTACGAGCAGTACTTC
>TRBV11-1|many|TRBJ1-1|.
CASRKGRGSLMITEAFF
TGTGCCAGCAGGAAGGGCCGGGGGTCCCTTATGATCACTGAAGCTTTCTTT
>TRBV19|few|TRBJ1-2|.
CASSIGGGGLYGYTF
TGTGCCAGTAGTATAGGAGGAGGCGGACTCTATGGCTACACCTTC
>TRBV20-1|.|TRBJ1-4|.
CVWGLNEKLFF
TGTGTATGGGGACTTAATGAAAAACTGTTTTTT
>TRBV24-1|many|TRBJ2-2|TRBD1
CATSANPGTENTGELFF
TGTGCCACCAGTGCTAACCCCGGGACAGAGAACACCGGGGAGCTGTTTTTT
>TRBV27|many|TRBJ1-4|.
CASSLVGDAEKLFF
TGTGCCAGCAGTTTAGTGGGGGATGCTGAAAAACTGTTTTTT
>TRBV20-1|many|TRBJ2-7|TRBD1
CSARNRDRSYEQYF
TGCAGTGCTAGGAACCGGGACAGGTCCTACGAGCAGTACTTC
>TRBV4-2|.|TRBJ1-5|.
CASSPERYSNQPQHF
TGTGCCAGCAGCCCGGAAAGGTATAGCAATCAGCCCCAGCATTTT
>TRBV2|many|TRBJ2-7|TRBD2
CASSEAASPLTSGRSEQYF
TGTGCCAGCAGTGAAGCGGCTTCCCCTTTGACTAGCGGGAGAAGCGAGCAGTACTTC
>TRBV28|many|TRBJ2-5|.
CASSFYREETQYF
TGTGCCAGCAGTTTCTATCGAGAAGAGACCCAGTACTTC
>TRBV28|many|TRBJ2-1|.
CASSSSQGKGQFF
TGTGCCAGCAGTTCATCACAGGGCAAGGGGCAGTTCTTC
>TRBV28|few|TRBJ2-4|.
CASSSAVDYLAKNIQYF
TGTGCCAGCAGTTCGGCCGTCGATTACCTAGCCAAAAACATTCAGTACTTC
>TRBV27|.|TRBJ2-3|TRBD2
CASSQEPGTSGTPDTQYF
TGTGCCAGCAGCCAAGAACCGGGGACTAGCGGGACCCCAGATACGCAGTATTTT
>TRBV7-3|many|TRBJ1-1|.
CASSSRPDTEAFF
TGTGCCAGCAGCTCCCGACCAGACACTGAAGCTTTCTTT